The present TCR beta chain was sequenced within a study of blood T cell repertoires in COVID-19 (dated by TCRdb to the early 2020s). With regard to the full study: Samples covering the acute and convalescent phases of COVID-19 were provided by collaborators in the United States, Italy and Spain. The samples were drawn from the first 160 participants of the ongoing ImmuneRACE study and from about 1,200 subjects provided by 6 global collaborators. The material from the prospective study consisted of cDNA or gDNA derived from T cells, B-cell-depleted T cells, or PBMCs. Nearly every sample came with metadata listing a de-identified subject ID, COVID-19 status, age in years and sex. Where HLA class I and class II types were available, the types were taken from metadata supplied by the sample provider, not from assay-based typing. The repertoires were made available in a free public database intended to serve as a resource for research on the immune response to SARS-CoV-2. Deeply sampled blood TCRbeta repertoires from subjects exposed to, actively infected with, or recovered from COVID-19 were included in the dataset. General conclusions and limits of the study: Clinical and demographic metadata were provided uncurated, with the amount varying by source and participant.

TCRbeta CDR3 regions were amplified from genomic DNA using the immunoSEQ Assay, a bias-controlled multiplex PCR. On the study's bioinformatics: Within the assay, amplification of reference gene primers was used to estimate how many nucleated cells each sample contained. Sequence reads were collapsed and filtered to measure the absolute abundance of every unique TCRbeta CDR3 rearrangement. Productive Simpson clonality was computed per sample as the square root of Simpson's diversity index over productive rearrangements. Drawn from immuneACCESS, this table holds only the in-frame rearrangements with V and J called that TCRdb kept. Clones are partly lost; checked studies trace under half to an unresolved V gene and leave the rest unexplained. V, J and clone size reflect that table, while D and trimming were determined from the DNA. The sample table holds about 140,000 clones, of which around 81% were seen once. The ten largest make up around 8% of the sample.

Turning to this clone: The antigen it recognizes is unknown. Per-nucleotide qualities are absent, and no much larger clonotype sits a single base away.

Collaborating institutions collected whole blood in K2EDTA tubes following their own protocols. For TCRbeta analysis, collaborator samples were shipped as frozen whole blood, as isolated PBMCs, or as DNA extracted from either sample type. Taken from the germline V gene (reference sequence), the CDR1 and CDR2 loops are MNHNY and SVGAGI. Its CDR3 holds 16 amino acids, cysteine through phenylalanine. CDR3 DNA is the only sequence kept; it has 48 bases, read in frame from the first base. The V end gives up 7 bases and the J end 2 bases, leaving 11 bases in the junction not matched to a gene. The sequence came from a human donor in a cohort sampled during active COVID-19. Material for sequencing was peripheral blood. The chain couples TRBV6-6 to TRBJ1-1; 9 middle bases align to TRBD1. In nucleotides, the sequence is TGTGCCAGCACTGCCGGGACAGGGTCTTATAACACTGAAGCTTTCTTT. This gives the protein CASTAGTGSYNTEAFF.